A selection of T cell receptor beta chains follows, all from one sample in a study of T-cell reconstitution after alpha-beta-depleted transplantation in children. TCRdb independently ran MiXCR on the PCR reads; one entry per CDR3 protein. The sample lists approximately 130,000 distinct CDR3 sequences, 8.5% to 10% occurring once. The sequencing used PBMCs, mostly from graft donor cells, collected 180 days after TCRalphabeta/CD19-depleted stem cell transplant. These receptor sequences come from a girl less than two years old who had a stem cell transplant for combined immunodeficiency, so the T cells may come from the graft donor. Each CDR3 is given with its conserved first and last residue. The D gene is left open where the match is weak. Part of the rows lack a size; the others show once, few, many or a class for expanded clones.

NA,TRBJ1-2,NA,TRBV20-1,TGCAGTGCTAGAGTGGGGGGCGCAAACTATGGCTACACCTTC,CSARVGGANYGYTF
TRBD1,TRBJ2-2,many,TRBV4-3,TGCGCCAGCAGCCACCGGACAGGGAACACCGGGGAGCTGTTTTTT,CASSHRTGNTGELFF
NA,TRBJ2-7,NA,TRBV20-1,TGCAGTGCTAGTCAGGGACTTACCTACGAGCAGTACTTC,CSASQGLTYEQYF
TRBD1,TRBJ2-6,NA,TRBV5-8,TGTGCCAGCAGCTTCGGACAGGGGGGCAACGTCCTGACTTTC,CASSFGQGGNVLTF
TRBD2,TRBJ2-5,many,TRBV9,TGTGCCAGCAGCTGGAGGGCCCGGGAGGGGACCCAGTACTTC,CASSWRAREGTQYF
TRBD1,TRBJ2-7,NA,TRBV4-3,TGCGCCAGCAGCCATAGACAGGGGGCAATCTACGAGCAGTACTTC,CASSHRQGAIYEQYF
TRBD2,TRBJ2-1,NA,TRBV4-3,TGCGCCAGCAGCCATACTAGCGGGAGCGATGAGCAGTTCTTC,CASSHTSGSDEQFF
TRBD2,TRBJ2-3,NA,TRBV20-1,TGCAATGCACTAGCGGGAGGCACAGATACGCAGTATTTT,CNALAGGTDTQYF
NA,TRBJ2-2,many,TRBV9,TGTGCCAGCAGCGTAGGGGGCGGCACCGGGGAGCTGTTTTTT,CASSVGGGTGELFF
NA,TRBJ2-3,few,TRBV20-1,TGCAGTGCTTGGAAGCCCCTTCTAGCGACAGATACGCAGTATTTT,CSAWKPLLATDTQYF
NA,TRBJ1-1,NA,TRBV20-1,TGCAGTGCTCAACCGGGGGTCCGTTACACTGAAGCTTTCTTT,CSAQPGVRYTEAFF
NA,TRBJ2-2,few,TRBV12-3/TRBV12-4,TGTGCCAGCAGTTTAAAGGGGCAGGGGAACACCGGGGAGCTGTTTTTT,CASSLKGQGNTGELFF
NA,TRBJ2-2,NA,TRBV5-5,TGTGCCAGCAGCTTTTGGGGGCCTAACACCGGGGAGCTGTTTTTT,CASSFWGPNTGELFF
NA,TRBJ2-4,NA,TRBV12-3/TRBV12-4,TGTGCCAGCAGTTTCCGGATGATAGCCAAAAACAGTCAGTACTTC,CASSFRMIAKNSQYF
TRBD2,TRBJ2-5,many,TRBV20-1,TGCAGTGCTAGTGAAGGACTAGTGGAGACCCAGTACTTC,CSASEGLVETQYF
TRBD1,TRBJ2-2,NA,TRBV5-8,TGTGCCAGCAGCACGGGACAGGGGGCGAACACCGGGGAGCTGTTTTTT,CASSTGQGANTGELFF
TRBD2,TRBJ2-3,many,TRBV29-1,TGCAGCGTTGAAACTAGCGGGAGAGGGGCCCCAGATACGCAGTATTTT,CSVETSGRGAPDTQYF
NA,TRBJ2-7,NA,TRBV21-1,TGTGCCAGCAGCAAAGCGGCAGGGATCATGCGTAACGAGCAGTACTTC,CASSKAAGIMRNEQYF
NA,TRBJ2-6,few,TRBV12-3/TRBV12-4,TGTGCCAGCATTCAGGCTGGGGCCAACGTCCTGACTTTC,CASIQAGANVLTF
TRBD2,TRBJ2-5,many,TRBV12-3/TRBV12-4,TGTGCCAGCAGTTTGGGACTAGCGGGAGTCCAAGAGACCCAGTACTTC,CASSLGLAGVQETQYF
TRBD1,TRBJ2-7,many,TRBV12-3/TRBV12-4,TGTGCCAGCAATATACAGGGGGTGCCCTACGAGCAGTACTTC,CASNIQGVPYEQYF
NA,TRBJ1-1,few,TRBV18,TGTGCCAGCTCACCACCGATGAACACTGAAGCTTTCTTT,CASSPPMNTEAFF
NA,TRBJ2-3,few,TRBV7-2,TGTGCCAGCAGCTTAGCGGAGGGGAGGACAGCGCAGTATTTT,CASSLAEGRTAQYF
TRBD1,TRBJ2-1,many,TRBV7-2,TGTGCCAGCAGCAGGGACAGGGTCTACAATGAGCAGTTCTTC,CASSRDRVYNEQFF